This TCR beta chain was sequenced during a study of T cells in localized non-small cell lung cancer (TCRdb year 2020). As for the study more broadly: Comparing tumors with uninvolved tumor-adjacent lungs, the study looked at the T cell repertoires of about 240 patients with early-stage NSCLC. All 240 or so NSCLC patients in the cohort were treatment-naive and had localized lung tumors that were resected. The mean age of the NSCLC patients was 60 to 85 years, with 120 to 150 men and 100 to 110 women.

TCR beta CDR3 regions were sequenced from DNA using the immunoSEQ Assay. The study's own analysis went as follows. T cell density was computed as TCR beta template counts normalized to usable DNA estimated by amplifying housekeeping genes. The preseqR package was used to estimate richness by extrapolating to 400,000 templates for PBMC samples and to 120,000 templates for tissue samples. Clonality was defined as one minus Pielou's evenness. Tissue-enriched TCRs were identified through differential abundance testing performed on productive amino-acid clonotypes, with a minimum total count of 5 and an alpha of 0.1. The Jaccard Index and the Morisita Overlap Index were used to measure how much the repertoires overlapped between compartments. GLIPH grouped TCR beta CDR3s together with public tetramer-defined viral CDR3s, and a viral motif had to include at least three viral sequences and show V-gene enrichment. The table was pulled from immuneACCESS by TCRdb, which kept in-frame rearrangements only. Such tables lose some clones; where checked, under half of the loss comes from unresolved V genes, and the rest has no known cause. D and trimming come from the DNA, and the V and J calls and clone size come from that table. A total of over 1,400 clones appear in this sample, under 30% of them only once. The ten largest clonotypes hold 20% to 25% of the sample.

Of note for this clone: Its antigen remains undetermined. Per-base qualities were not stored, and no clone one base away is much larger.

Study-wide findings and limitations: Higher T cell density in blood was associated with longer overall survival, whereas higher clonality in adjacent lung was associated with shorter survival. Because the study design was exploratory, TCR variables were selected using unadjusted p-values without false-discovery rate correction. A median of 57 of the top 100 tumor clones turned up in the paired uninvolved adjacent lung, and 25 to 30 of those clones also ranked among the top 100 of that same adjacent lung. Because multi-region tumor sequencing was not performed, intratumor heterogeneity could not be ruled out. Uninvolved tumor-adjacent lung showed the highest T cell clonality, higher than tumor, which suggests more focused antigenic responses in the uninvolved tumor-adjacent lung.

Uninvolved adjacent lung was sampled at least 2 cm away from the tumor margin, and two independent pathologists confirmed that the tissue had no atypia. At diagnosis, peripheral blood, uninvolved tumor-adjacent lung and tumor were collected and were preserved as a mix of fresh-frozen and FFPE material. Ends trimmed: V by 2 bases, J by 11 bases; bases unmatched to a gene: 8. The cysteine opens and the phenylalanine closes a CDR3 of 14 amino acids. Just the 42-base CDR3 DNA is kept, in frame starting at base 1. The germline V gene gives CDR1 as SGHRS and CDR2 as YFSETQ. The specimen comprised normal lung tissue next to the tumor, sampled before any cancer treatment. The chain is made from TRBV5-1 and TRBJ2-3; 10 middle bases align to TRBD1. The receptor's source is a man aged 35 to 70 with stage II squamous cell lung carcinoma. The sequenced DNA is TGCGCCAGCAGCTTTACCGGGACAGGGGAAGGGCAGTATTTT. The encoded protein is CASSFTGTGEGQYF.